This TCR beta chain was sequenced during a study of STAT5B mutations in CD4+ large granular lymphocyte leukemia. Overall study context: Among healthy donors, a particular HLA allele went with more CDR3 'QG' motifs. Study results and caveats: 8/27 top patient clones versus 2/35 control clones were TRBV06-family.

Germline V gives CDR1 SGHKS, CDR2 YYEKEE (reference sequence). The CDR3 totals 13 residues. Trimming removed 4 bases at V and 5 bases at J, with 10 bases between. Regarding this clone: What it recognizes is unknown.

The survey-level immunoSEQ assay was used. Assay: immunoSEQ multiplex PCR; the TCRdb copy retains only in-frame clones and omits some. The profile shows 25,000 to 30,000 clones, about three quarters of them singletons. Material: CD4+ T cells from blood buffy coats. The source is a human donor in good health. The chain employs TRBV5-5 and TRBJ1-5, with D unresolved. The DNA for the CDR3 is TGTGCCAGCAGCCGGGCCGGGGATCAGCCCCAGCATTTT. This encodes CASSRAGDQPQHF. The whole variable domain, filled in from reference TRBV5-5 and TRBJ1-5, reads DAGVTQSPTHLIKTRGQQVTLRCSPISGHKSVSWYQQVLGQGPQFIFQYYEKEERGRGNFPDRFSARQFPNYSSELNVNALLLGDSALYLCASSRAGDQPQHFGDGTRLSIL.